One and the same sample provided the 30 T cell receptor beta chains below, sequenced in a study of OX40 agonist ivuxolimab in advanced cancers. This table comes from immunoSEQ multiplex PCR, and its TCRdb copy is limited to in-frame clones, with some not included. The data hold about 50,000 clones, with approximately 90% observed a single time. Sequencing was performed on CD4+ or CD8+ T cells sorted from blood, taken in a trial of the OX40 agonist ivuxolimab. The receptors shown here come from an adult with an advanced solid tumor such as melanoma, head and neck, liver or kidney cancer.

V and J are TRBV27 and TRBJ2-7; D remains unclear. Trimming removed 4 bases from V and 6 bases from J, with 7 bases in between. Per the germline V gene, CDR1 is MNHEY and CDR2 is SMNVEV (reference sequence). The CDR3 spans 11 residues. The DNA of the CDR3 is TGTGCCAGCAGTTCCTCTGGCGAGCAGTACTTC. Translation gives CASSSSGEQYF.

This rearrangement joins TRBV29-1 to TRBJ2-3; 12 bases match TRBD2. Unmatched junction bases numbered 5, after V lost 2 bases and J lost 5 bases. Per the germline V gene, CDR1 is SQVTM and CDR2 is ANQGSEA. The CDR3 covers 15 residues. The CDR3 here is CSVESRLAGVDTQYF. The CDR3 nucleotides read TGCAGCGTTGAATCCCGACTAGCGGGGGTAGATACGCAGTATTTT.

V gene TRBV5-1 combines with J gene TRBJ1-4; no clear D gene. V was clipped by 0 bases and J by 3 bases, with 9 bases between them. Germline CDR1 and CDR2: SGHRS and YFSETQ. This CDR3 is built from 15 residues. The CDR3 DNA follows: TGCGCCAGCAGCTTGGGGGAGCTTGCTAATGAAAAACTGTTTTTT. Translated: CASSLGELANEKLFF.

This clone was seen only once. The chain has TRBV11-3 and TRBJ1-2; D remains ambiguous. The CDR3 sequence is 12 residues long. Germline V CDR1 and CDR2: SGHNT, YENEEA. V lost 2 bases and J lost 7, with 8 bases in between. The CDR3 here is CASSLWRGGYTF. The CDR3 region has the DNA TGTGCCAGCAGCTTATGGCGAGGTGGCTACACCTTC.

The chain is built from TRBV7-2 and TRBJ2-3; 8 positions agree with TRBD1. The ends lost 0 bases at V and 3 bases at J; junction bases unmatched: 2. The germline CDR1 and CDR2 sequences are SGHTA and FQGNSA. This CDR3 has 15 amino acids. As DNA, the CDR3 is TGTGCCAGCAGCTTAGCGGGGACAGGAACAGATACGCAGTATTTT. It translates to CASSLAGTGTDTQYF.

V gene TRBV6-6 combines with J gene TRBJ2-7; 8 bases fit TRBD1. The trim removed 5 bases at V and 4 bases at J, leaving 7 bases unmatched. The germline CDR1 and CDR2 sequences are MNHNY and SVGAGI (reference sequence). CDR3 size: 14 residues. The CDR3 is CASSVSGGQYEQYF. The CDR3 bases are TGTGCCAGCAGTGTATCAGGGGGCCAATACGAGCAGTACTTC.

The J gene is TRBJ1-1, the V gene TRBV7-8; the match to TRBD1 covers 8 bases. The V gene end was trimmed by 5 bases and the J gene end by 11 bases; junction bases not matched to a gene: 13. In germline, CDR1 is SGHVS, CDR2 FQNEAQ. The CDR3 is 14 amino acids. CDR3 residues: CASSHTGGGGLAFF. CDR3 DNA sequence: TGTGCCAGCAGCCACACAGGGGGTGGGGGGTTGGCTTTCTTT. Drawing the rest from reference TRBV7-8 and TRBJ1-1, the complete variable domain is GAGVSQSPRYKVAKRGQDVALRCDPISGHVSLFWYQQALGQGPEFLTYFQNEAQLDKSGLPSDRFFAERPEGSVSTLKIQRTQQEDSAVYLCASSHTGGGGLAFFGQGTRLTVV.

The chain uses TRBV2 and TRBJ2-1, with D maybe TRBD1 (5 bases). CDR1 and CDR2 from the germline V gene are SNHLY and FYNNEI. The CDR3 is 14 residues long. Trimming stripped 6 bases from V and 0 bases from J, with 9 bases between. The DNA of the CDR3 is TGTGCCAGCAGCAGGGTAAGCTCCTACAATGAGCAGTTCTTC. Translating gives CASSRVSSYNEQFF.

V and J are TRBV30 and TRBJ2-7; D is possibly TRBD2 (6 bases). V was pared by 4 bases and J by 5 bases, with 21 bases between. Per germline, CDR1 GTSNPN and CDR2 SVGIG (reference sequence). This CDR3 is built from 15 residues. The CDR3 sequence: CAWNLSGGPGHEQYF. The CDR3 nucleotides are TGTGCCTGGAATCTTAGCGGCGGACCTGGGCACGAGCAGTACTTC.

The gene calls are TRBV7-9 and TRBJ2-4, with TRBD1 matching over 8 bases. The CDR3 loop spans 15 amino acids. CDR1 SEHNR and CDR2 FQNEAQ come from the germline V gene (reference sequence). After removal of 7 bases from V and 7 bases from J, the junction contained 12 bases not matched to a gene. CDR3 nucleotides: TGTGCCAGCACCTCGCCCCTTGACAGGGGCAACATTCAGTACTTC. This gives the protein CASTSPLDRGNIQYF.

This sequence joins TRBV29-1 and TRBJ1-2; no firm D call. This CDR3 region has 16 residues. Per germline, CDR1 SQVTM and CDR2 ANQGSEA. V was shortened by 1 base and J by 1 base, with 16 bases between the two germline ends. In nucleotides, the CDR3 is TGCAGCGTTGAAGGGTCGGCAGACACCCGTAACTATGGCTACACCTTC. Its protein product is CSVEGSADTRNYGYTF.

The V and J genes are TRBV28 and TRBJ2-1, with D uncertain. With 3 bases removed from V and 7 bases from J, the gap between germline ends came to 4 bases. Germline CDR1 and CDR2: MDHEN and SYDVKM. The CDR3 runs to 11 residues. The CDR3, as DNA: TGTGCCAGCAGTTTTCTAAATGAGCAGTTCTTC. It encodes CASSFLNEQFF.

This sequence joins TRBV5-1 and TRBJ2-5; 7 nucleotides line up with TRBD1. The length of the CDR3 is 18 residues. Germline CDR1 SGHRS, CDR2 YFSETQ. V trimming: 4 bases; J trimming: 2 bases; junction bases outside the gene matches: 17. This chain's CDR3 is CASSHTGALGPRQETQYF. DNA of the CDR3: TGCGCCAGCAGCCACACAGGGGCGCTGGGCCCTCGGCAAGAGACCCAGTACTTC.

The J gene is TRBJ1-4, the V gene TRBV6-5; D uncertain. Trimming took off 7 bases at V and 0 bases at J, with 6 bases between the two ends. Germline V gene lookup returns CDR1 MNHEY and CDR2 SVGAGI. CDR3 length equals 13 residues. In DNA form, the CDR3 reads TGTGCCAGCAAGGCACCAACTAATGAAAAACTGTTTTTT. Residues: CASKAPTNEKLFF.

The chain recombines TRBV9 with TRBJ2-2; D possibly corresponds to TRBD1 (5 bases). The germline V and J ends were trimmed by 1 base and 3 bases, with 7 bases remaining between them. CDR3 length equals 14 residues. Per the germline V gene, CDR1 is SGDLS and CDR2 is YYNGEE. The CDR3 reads CASSVSGYTGELFF. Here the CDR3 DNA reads TGTGCCAGCAGCGTATCAGGGTACACCGGGGAGCTGTTTTTT.

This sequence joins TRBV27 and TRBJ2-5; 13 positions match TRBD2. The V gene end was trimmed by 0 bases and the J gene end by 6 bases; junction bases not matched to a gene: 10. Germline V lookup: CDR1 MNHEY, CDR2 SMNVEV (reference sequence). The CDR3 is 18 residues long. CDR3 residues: CASSLSPRTSGSRQTQYF. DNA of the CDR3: TGTGCCAGCAGTTTATCCCCTAGGACTAGCGGGAGTAGGCAGACCCAGTACTTC.

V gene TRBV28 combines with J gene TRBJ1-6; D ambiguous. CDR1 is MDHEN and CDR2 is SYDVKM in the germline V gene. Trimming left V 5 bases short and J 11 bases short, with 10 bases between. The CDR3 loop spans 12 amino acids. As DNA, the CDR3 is TGTGCCAGCAGTCCCCACCCCACACCCCTCCACTTT. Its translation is CASSPHPTPLHF. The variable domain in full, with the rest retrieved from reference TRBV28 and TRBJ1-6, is DVKVTQSSRYLVKRTGEKVFLECVQDMDHENMFWYRQDPGLGLRLIYFSYDVKMKEKGDIPEGYSVSREKKERFSLILESASTNQTSMYLCASSPHPTPLHFGNGTRLTVT.

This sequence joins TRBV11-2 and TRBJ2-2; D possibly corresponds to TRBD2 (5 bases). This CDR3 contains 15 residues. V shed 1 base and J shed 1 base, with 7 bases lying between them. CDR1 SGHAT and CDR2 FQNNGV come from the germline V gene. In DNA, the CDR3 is TGTGCCAGCAGCTTAGCCAGCGGGAACACCGGGGAGCTGTTTTTT. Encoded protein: CASSLASGNTGELFF.

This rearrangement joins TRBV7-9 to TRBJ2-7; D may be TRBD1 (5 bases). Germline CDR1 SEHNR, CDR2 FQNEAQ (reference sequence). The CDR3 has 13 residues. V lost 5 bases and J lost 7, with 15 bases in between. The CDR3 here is CASSPRTAGEQYF. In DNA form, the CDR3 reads TGTGCCAGCAGCCCACGGACGGCAGGGGAGCAGTACTTC.

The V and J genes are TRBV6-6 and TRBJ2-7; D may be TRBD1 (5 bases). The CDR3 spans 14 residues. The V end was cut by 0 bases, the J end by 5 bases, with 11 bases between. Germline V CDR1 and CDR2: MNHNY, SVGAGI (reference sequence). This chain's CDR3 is CASSYSSRAHEQYF. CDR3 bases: TGTGCCAGCAGTTACTCGAGCAGGGCCCACGAGCAGTACTTC.

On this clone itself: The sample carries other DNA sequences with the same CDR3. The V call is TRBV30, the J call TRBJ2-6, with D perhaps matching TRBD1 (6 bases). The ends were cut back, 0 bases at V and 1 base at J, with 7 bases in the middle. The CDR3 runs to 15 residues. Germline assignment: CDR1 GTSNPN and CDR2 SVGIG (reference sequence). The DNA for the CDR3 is TGTGCCTGGAGTGTAAGGGGGTCTGGGGCCAACGTCCTGACTTTC. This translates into CAWSVRGSGANVLTF.

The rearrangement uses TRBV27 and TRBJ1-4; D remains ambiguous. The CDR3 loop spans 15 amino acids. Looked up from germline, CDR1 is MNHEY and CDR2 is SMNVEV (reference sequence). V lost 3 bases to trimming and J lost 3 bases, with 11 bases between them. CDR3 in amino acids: CASSLYGPPNEKLFF. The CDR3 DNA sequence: TGTGCCAGCAGTTTGTACGGACCCCCTAATGAAAAACTGTTTTTT. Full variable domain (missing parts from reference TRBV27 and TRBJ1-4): EAQVTQNPRYLITVTGKKLTVTCSQNMNHEYMSWYRQDPGLGLRQIYYSMNVEVTDKGDVPEGYKVSRKEKRNFPLILESPSPNQTSLYFCASSLYGPPNEKLFFGSGTQLSVL.

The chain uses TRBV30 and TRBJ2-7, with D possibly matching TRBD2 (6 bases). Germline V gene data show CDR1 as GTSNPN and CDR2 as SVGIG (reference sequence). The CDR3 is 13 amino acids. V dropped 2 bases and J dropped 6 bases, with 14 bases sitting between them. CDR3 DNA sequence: TGTGCCTGGAGTTCCCTCGGAGGGGCCGAGCAGTACTTC. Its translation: CAWSSLGGAEQYF.

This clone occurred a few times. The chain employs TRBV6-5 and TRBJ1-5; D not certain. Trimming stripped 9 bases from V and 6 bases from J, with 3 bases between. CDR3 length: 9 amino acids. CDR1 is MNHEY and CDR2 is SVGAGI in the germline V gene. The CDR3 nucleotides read TGTGCCAGTGGTCAGCCCCAGCATTTT. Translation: CASGQPQHF.

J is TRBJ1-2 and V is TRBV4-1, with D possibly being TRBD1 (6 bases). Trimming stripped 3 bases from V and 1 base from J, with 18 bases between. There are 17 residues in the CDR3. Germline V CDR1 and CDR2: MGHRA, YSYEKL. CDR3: CASSHSPQGQRNYGYTF. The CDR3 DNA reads TGCGCCAGCAGCCATTCCCCCCAAGGACAGCGTAACTATGGCTACACCTTC.

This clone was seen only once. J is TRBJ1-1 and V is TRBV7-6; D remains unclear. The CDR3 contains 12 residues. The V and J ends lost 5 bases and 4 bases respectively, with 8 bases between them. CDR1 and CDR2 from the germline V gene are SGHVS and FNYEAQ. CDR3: CASSALTTEAFF. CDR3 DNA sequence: TGTGCCAGCAGCGCCCTTACCACTGAAGCTTTCTTT.

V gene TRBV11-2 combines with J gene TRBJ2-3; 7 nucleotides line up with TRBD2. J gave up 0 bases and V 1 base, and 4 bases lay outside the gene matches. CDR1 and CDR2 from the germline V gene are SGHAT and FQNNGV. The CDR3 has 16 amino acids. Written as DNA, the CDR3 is TGTGCCAGCAGCTTAGCGCTAGCGGAAAGCACAGATACGCAGTATTTT. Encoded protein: CASSLALAESTDTQYF.

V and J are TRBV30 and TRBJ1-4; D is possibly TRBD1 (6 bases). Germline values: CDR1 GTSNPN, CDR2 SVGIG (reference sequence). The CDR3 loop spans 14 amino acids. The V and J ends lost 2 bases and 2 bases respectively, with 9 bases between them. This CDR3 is CAWSLGATNEKLFF. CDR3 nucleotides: TGTGCCTGGAGTTTGGGGGCGACTAATGAAAAACTGTTTTTT.

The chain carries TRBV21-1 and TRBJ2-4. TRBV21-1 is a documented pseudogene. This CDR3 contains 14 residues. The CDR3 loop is CASSKVVTDGIQYF. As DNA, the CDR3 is TGTGCCAGCAGCAAAGTGGTGACCGACGGCATTCAGTACTTC.

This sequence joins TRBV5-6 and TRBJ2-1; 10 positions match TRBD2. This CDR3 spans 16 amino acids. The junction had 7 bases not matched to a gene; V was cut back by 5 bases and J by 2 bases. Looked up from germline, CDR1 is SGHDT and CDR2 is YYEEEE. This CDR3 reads CASRPGTSAAYNEQFF. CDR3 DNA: TGTGCCAGCAGACCCGGGACTAGCGCGGCCTACAATGAGCAGTTCTTC.